This T cell receptor beta chain comes out of a study of cytomegalovirus exposure and HLA in healthy donors. Study-level background: T cells numbering about 200 million yielded more than 100 million unique TCR beta sequences in an earlier analysis. Study findings and constraints: Presence/absence analyses assumed roughly uniform sequencing depth across donors, which may not hold. After further analysis at a later stage, around 17,000 TCR beta sequences were associated with HLA alleles at 0.05 false discovery rate.

As to this clone: Its target is unknown.

60 Vbeta and 13 Jbeta primers were used in PCR. Assay: immunoSEQ multiplex PCR; the TCRdb copy retains only in-frame clones and omits some. The sample contains 97,000 or so clones, 9.4% of which appear only once. The CDR3 contains 15 residues. Trimming removed 1 base from V and 3 bases from J, with 13 bases in between. CDR1 is GTSNPN and CDR2 is SVGIG in the germline V gene (reference sequence). Input material: PBMCs. This TCR was sampled from a man aged 45 to 65 in good health and CMV-seropositive. The gene calls are TRBV30 and TRBJ1-3; D is perhaps TRBD1 (5 bases). As DNA, the CDR3 is TGTGCCTGGAGTGAGGGGATCGCGTTTGGAAACACCATATATTTT. This gives the protein CAWSEGIAFGNTIYF. Full variable domain (remainder filled in from reference TRBV30 and TRBJ1-3): SQTIHQWPATLVQPVGSPLSLECTVEGTSNPNLYWYRQAAGRGLQLLFYSVGIGQISSEVPQNLSASRPQDRQFILSSKKLLLSDSGFYLCAWSEGIAFGNTIYFGEGSWLTVV.